This T cell receptor (beta chain) derives from a study of blood T cells in healthy people across ages. Study-level findings and limits: Strong correlation linked observed beta diversity and percent naive T cells.

The CDR3 totals 15 residues. V shed 6 bases and J 2 bases; nucleotides not matched to a gene: 9. Germline CDR1 is SGHTA and CDR2 is FQGNSA. PCR was performed a second time for roughly 7 to 11 cycles using a sample-barcoded 5' primer and a J-beta primer mix. All samples gave at least 2.5 million CDR3-containing paired-end reads. MiXCR, run by TCRdb on the 5' RACE reads, gives a single entry per CDR3 protein. The profile shows roughly 1,700,000 distinct CDR3 sequences, approximately 28% of them singletons. Individuals who donated were healthy Caucasians from Russia aged roughly 6 to 100. Total RNA extraction produced at least 5 micrograms (per sample) for the study. This clonotype was counted ten times or more. Antigen unknown.

Input material: blood. The V and J genes are TRBV7-2 and TRBJ2-7; 8 bases map to TRBD1. The origin of this receptor is a woman younger than 45 in good health. The CDR3 DNA reads as TGTGCCAGCAGGGCCGGGACAGGAACCACCTACGAGCAGTACTTC. The encoded protein is CASRAGTGTTYEQYF.